Listed here are 7 T cell receptor beta chains from one sample, sequenced in a study of T cell responses to AZD1222 COVID-19 vaccine. Repertoires were generated with immunoSEQ multiplex PCR, while TCRdb's copy carries only in-frame clones and drops some. The sample gives some 170,000 clones, 92% of which show up once; about 4.5% is in the top ten. The specimen was peripheral blood, collected on day 0 of MenACWY control vaccination. The receptors derive from an adult in good health.

This clone was seen just once. The V call is TRBV27, the J call TRBJ2-2; D is unresolved. Between the trimmed V and J ends, which lost 8 bases and 8 bases, there was a span of 9 bases. This CDR3 has 11 residues. Germline V gene sequence: CDR1 MNHEY, CDR2 SMNVEV (reference sequence). The CDR3 DNA is TGTGCCAGCGCCTCCCAGGGGGAGCTGTTTTTT. This sequence encodes CASASQGELFF.

J is TRBJ2-1 and V is TRBV2; TRBD2 matches at 8 bases. Germline V gene data show CDR1 as SNHLY and CDR2 as FYNNEI. V trimming: 6 bases; J trimming: 10 bases; junction bases outside the gene matches: 17. CDR3 length: 16 amino acids. Here the CDR3 reads CASSPSSGALTGEQFF. The CDR3 DNA follows: TGTGCCAGCAGCCCGAGTAGCGGGGCACTTACGGGGGAGCAGTTCTTC.

CDR3 bases: TGCGCCAGCAGCTTATGGGACAGCGAAAACATTCAGTACTTC. It codes for CASSLWDSENIQYF. The rearrangement joins TRBV5-1 to TRBJ2-4; 7 bases match TRBD1. CDR1 is SGHRS and CDR2 is YFSETQ in the germline V gene. The CDR3 runs 14 residues. The V segment lost 2 bases and the J segment 5 bases; nucleotides outside the gene matches: 4.

The genes are TRBV10-1 and TRBJ2-1, with D unresolved. This CDR3 has 13 amino acids. V lost 10 bases and J 7 bases, leaving 17 bases between the germline ends. Germline V gene lookup returns CDR1 WNHNN and CDR2 SYGVQD (reference sequence). CDR3 DNA sequence: TGCGCCACGGCGGAGTCCTTTTCGAATGAGCAGTTCTTC. It translates to CATAESFSNEQFF.

The rearrangement links TRBV7-9 to TRBJ2-7; 10 positions agree with TRBD1. Per the germline V gene, CDR1 is SEHNR and CDR2 is FQNEAQ (reference sequence). This CDR3 region has 17 residues. Trimming at V came to 1 base and at J to 2 bases, leaving 8 bases not matched to a gene. DNA of the CDR3: TGTGCCAGCAGCTTAGAGGTGGGGGACAGGGGAACCTACGAGCAGTACTTC. Translation gives CASSLEVGDRGTYEQYF.

This sequence joins TRBV11-2 and TRBJ2-5; D may match TRBD1 or TRBD2 (5 bases each). Trimming took 2 bases from V and 2 from J, leaving 12 bases between them. In germline, CDR1 is SGHAT, CDR2 FQNNGV. The CDR3 consists of 15 residues. The CDR3 coding sequence is TGTGCCAGCAGCTTAAAAGGGACCAGTCAAGAGACCCAGTACTTC. Its translation: CASSLKGTSQETQYF.

This chain connects TRBV6-5 to TRBJ1-5; no reliable D call. The CDR3 spans 16 residues. Trimming shortened V by 0 bases and J by 1 base, and 10 bases separated the two germline ends. CDR1 and CDR2 (germline): MNHEY, SVGAGI. CDR3 region: CASSYSKGISNQPQHF. The CDR3 coding sequence is TGTGCCAGCAGTTACTCGAAAGGGATAAGCAATCAGCCCCAGCATTTT.